This T cell receptor beta chain comes out of a study of T cell repertoires in cytomegalovirus infection. At the level of the study: Alongside well-studied HLA-B-restricted CMV epitopes, recently identified HLA-C-restricted CMV epitopes were also used.

Concerning this clonotype itself: Its antigen is still unknown.

V gave up 5 bases and J gave up 7 bases, with 21 bases separating them. The length of the CDR3 is 15 residues. Each CDR3 protein is one row after TCRdb ran MiXCR on the reads. Of approximately 990,000 distinct CDR3 sequences in the sample, approximately 31% are singletons; the top ten hold around an eighth. The TCR was taken from a human donor in good health (CMV status not recorded). Some clones in this sample may be carry-over from other donors' samples. This chain connects TRBV12-3 or TRBV12-4 to TRBJ2-7, with D possibly being TRBD1 (6 bases). The sequences come from cultured CD8+ T cells from PBMCs, collected from culture after CMV antigen stimulation. The CDR3 nucleotides are TGTGCCAGCAGTCCCATGGCCGGGACACCTTGGGAGCAGTACGTC. Its translation: CASSPMAGTPWEQYV.